The entry below describes one T cell receptor beta chain. Its cognate antigen has yet to be identified. Base quality data are lacking; no much larger clone is found one base away. Survey-level immunoSEQ TCR-beta sequencing was performed on DNA from CEF-cultured naive and memory CD4+ T cells. Regarding the original processing steps: Preprocessing removed nonproductive sequences and CDR3s not starting with C, not ending with F or W, or shorter than 7 amino acids. The MANAFEST web app was used to call antigen-specific clonotypes on the basis of expansion compared with the reference and with other culture wells. A clone counted as positive if significantly expanded in 2 of 3 replicate wells versus the reference culture at FDR below 0.05. To be called positive, a clone also had to show significant expansion compared with every other tandem well and an odds ratio greater than 5. Cultured and uncultured naive and memory CD4+ repertoires were searched for previously identified spike- and CEF-reactive CDR3s. CDR3 homology was quantified as pairwise Levenshtein distance, calculated with the stringdist R package after three terminal residues were trimmed from each end. TCRdb took this table from immuneACCESS and kept in-frame rearrangements with V and J called. Such tables lack part of the clones; where checked against another copy, unresolved V genes explain under half of the gap, and the rest is unexplained. V and J calls and clone size follow that table, whereas D and trimming were derived from the DNA. The sample contains 43,000 or so clones, 82% of them found a single time. The ten top clones hold under 1.5% of the sample.

To separate naive from memory CD4+ T cells, cryopreserved PBMCs first underwent CD4 enrichment and then EasySep naive CD4+ T cell enrichment. Sorted naive or memory CD4+ T cells (about 9.6 x 10^4) were cultured 1:1 with T cell-depleted PBMCs and CEF peptides for about ten days. In general, triplicate replicate wells were used for every peptide culture condition. Ficoll-Paque PLUS gradient centrifugation was used to isolate PBMCs from leukapheresis product or whole blood. PBMCs were either used fresh in the expansion assay or cryopreserved at -140 degrees C. The QIAamp Micro DNA Kit was used to extract genomic DNA from the CD4+ T cells. From a lookup of the germline V gene (reference sequence), CDR1 and CDR2 are LGHDT and YNNKEL. At the junction V is shortened by 2 bases and J by 2 bases; bases outside the gene matches: 2. The CDR3 has 15 amino acids, counting the end cysteine and phenylalanine. The kept DNA is CDR3 alone, 45 bases in frame from the first base.

The data belong to a study of CD4 T cells in relation to SARS-CoV-2 and coronaviruses (dated by TCRdb to about 2021). At the level of the whole study: In the ViraFEST assay, PBMCs were cultured with antigen for approximately ten days, after which TCR beta CDR3s were sequenced to identify antigen-specific clonal expansions. Using patient-derived lymphoblastoid cell lines, the shared crossreactive spike epitopes were mapped to their HLA restriction. A different, Illumina-based TCR-beta assay was used to sequence expansion assays from other donors in the study. Across all 12 patients in the convalescent cohort, the median age was about 42 years, with a range of about 20 to 80 years. The Adaptive Biotechnologies TCR-sequencing kit was used to sequence samples from three pre-COVID donors and the naive versus memory experiments, while other data came from Illumina-based sequencing. Of the approximately twelve convalescent patients, 8 were male and 4 were female, and two of the subjects were Hispanic. Memory CD4+ T cell crossreactivity between SARS-CoV-2 and common cold coronavirus spike proteins was assessed at the TCR clonotype level in the study. What the study reported, not specific to this receptor: Crossreactivity analysis was centred on spike protein, so crossreactivity against other viral proteins was not assessed. Memory CD4+ clonotypes crossrecognizing SARS-CoV-2 and at least one common cold coronavirus spike were found in 50% to 80% of donors. Sequencing naive versus memory cells indicated that the assay picks up memory recall responses, not primary responses primed during culture. No donor contributed both pre-pandemic and post-infection samples, which limited tracing the source of pre-existing responses. Crossreactive clones showed significantly weaker SARS-CoV-2-driven expansion than monoreactive clones, consistent with antigenic imprinting. Small numbers of patients and of tested TCRs were a limitation of the study.

This chain joins TRBV3-1 (or the pseudogene TRBV3-2) to TRBJ2-7, and 11 bases in between align with TRBD2. The sample was naive CD4+ T cells from PBMCs, cultured in vitro. Read against the paper, the sample's cell subset or site label means: naive CD4+ T cells isolated by negative enrichment. The sequence was obtained from an adult with COVID-19. CDR3 reads: CASSQMTSGTYEQYF. The DNA sequence is as follows: TGTGCCAGCAGCCAAATGACTAGCGGGACCTACGAGCAGTACTTC.